The 4 T cell receptor beta chains given below trace back to one sample, sequenced in a study of CD8 T cells in ankylosing spondylitis. General observations from the study: The study identified a TCR beta motif of roughly eight highly homologous variants that appeared characteristic of ankylosing spondylitis blood.

MiXCR, run by TCRdb on the 5' RACE reads, gives a single entry per CDR3 protein. This table has 800,000 to 900,000 distinct CDR3 sequences, about 12% appearing once. Their antigens are not known. The specimen was blood, either unsorted or a sorted T cell fraction (not recorded which). These receptors were collected from a male donor with ankylosing spondylitis.

This clonotype was seen a few times. The rearrangement links TRBV7-2 to TRBJ1-2; 7 positions agree with TRBD1. CDR1 and CDR2 from the germline V gene are SGHTA and FQGNSA. Germline trimming cut 4 bases from V and 4 bases from J; bases unmatched to any gene: 6. This CDR3 comprises 14 residues. CDR3 bases: TGTGCCAGCAGCTCAGACAGGGCTATCTATGGCTACACCTTC. Amino acid sequence: CASSSDRAIYGYTF.

The chain is built from TRBV21-1 and TRBJ1-5; the D segment call TRBD1 is taken from the table without a DNA check. TRBV21-1 is a known pseudogene. The CDR3 extends over 13 amino acids. This chain's CDR3 is CASPRGGRQPQHF. CDR3 bases: TGTGCCAGCCCAAGGGGGGGCCGACAGCCCCAGCATTTT.

The chain recombines TRBV11-2 with TRBJ1-2; tentatively, D is TRBD1 (5 bases). From germline, CDR1 is SGHAT and CDR2 FQNNGV. V lost 1 base and J 4 bases, leaving 13 bases between the germline ends. The CDR3 runs 15 residues. The CDR3 DNA reads TGTGCCAGCAGCTTAGTGTCGGGGCGCAGCTATGGCTACACCTTC. Amino acids: CASSLVSGRSYGYTF.

The chain has TRBV12-3 or TRBV12-4 and TRBJ2-3; a possible D gene is TRBD2 (6 bases). There are 15 residues in the CDR3. V was shortened by 5 bases and J by 5 bases, with 17 bases between the two germline ends. Here the CDR3 reads CASSLQALAKDTQYF. The CDR3 DNA sequence: TGTGCCAGCAGTCTCCAGGCACTAGCAAAAGATACGCAGTATTTT.